This T cell receptor (beta chain) originates from a study of somatic mutations in cytotoxic T cells in rheumatoid arthritis. At the level of the study: Collection of patient blood (30 ml EDTA) took place right after diagnosis, before any treatment.

Findings of the study overall: Among rheumatoid arthritis patients and age-matched healthy controls, CD8+ T-cell clonality was not significantly different. CD8+ clonality increased with age in rheumatoid arthritis patients but not in healthy controls.

TCRdb's table, derived via immunoSEQ multiplex PCR, lists solely in-frame clones and lacks some. The table lists about 4,200 clones, over 60% of them singletons. On this clone itself: What it recognizes is unknown.

This CDR3 region has 17 residues. V shed 0 bases and J shed 7 bases, with 19 bases lying between them. CDR1 MGHRA and CDR2 YSYEKL come from the germline V gene. The chain has TRBV4-1 and TRBJ2-1; no clear D. The specimen sequenced was CD8+ T cells sorted from blood. This clonotype originated in an adult with rheumatoid arthritis. The CDR3 DNA follows: TGCGCCAGCAGCCAAGAGCAGACTCGGCCCATTTTGAATGAGCAGTTCTTC. It specifies CASSQEQTRPILNEQFF.